This TCR beta chain was sequenced during a study of OX40 agonist ivuxolimab in advanced cancers. The overall study: A diagnosis of hepatocellular carcinoma, melanoma, renal cell or head and neck cancer was present in dose-escalation patients.

The germline V gene encodes CDR1 LNHDA and CDR2 SQIVND (reference sequence). Losses at the gene ends were 4 bases for V and 4 bases for J; bases not matched to a gene: 11. This CDR3 contains 16 residues. Peripheral blood came from all dose cohorts at three timepoints. Measured with immunoSEQ multiplex PCR; TCRdb has only the in-frame clones, and not every one. The profile shows 40,000 to 55,000 clones, approximately 91% of them singletons. This specimen consisted of CD4+ or CD8+ T cells sorted from blood, obtained in a trial of the OX40 agonist ivuxolimab. The rearrangement joins TRBV19 to TRBJ2-5; TRBD1 matches at 8 bases. The clonotype comes from an adult with an advanced solid tumor such as melanoma, head and neck, liver or kidney cancer. The CDR3 loop is CASSRGQGGLGETQYF. The CDR3 DNA reads TGTGCCAGTAGTAGAGGACAGGGAGGTTTAGGAGAGACCCAGTACTTC. Looking up the rest from reference TRBV19 and TRBJ2-5 gives the full variable domain: DGGITQSPKYLFRKEGQNVTLSCEQNLNHDAMYWYRQDPGQGLRLIYYSQIVNDFQKGDIAEGYSVSREKKESFPLTVTSAQKNPTAFYLCASSRGQGGLGETQYFGPGTRLLVL.